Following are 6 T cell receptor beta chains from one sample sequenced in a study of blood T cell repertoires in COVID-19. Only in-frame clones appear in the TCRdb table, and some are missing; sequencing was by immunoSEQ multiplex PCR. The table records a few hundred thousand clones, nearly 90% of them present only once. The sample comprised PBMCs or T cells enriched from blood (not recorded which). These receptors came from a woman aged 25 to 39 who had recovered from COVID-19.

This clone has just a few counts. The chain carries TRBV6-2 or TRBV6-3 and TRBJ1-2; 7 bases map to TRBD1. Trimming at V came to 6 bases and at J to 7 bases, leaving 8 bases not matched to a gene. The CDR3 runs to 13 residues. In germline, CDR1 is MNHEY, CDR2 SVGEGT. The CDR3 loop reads CASSIDRELGYTF. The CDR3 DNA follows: TGTGCCAGCAGCATAGACAGGGAGCTTGGCTACACCTTC.

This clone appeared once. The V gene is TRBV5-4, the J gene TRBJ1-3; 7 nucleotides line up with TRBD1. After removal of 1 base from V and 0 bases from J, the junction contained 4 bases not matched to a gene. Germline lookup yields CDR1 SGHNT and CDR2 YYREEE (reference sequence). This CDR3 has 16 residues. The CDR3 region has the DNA TGTGCCAGCAGCTTGAACAGGGGTTCCTCTGGAAACACCATATATTTT. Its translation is CASSLNRGSSGNTIYF.

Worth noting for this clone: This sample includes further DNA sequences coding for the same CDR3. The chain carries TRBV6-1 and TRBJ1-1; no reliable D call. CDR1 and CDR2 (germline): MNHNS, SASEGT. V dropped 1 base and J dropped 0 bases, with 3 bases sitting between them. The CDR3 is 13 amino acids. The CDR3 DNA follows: TGTGCCAGCAGTGAAGGGCTGAACACTGAAGCTTTCTTT. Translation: CASSEGLNTEAFF.

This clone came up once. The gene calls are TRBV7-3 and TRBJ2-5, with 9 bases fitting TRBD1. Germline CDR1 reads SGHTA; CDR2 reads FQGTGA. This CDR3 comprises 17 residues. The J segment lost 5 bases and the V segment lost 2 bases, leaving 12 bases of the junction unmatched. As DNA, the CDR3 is TGTGCCAGCAGCTTAGGGGACAGGGCTACGAACCGGGAGACCCAGTACTTC. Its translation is CASSLGDRATNRETQYF.

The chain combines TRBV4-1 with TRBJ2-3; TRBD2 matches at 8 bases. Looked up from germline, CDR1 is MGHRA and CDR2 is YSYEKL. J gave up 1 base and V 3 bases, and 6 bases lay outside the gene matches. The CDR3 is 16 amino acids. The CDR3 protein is CASSQVSGARTDTQYF. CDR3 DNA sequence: TGCGCCAGCAGCCAGGTTAGCGGGGCGCGCACAGATACGCAGTATTTT.

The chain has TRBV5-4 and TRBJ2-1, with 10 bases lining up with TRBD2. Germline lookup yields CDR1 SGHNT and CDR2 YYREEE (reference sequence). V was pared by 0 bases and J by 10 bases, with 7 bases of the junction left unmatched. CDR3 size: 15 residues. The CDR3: CASSLERLAGDEQFF. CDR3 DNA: TGTGCCAGCAGCTTGGAGCGGCTAGCGGGGGACGAGCAGTTCTTC.